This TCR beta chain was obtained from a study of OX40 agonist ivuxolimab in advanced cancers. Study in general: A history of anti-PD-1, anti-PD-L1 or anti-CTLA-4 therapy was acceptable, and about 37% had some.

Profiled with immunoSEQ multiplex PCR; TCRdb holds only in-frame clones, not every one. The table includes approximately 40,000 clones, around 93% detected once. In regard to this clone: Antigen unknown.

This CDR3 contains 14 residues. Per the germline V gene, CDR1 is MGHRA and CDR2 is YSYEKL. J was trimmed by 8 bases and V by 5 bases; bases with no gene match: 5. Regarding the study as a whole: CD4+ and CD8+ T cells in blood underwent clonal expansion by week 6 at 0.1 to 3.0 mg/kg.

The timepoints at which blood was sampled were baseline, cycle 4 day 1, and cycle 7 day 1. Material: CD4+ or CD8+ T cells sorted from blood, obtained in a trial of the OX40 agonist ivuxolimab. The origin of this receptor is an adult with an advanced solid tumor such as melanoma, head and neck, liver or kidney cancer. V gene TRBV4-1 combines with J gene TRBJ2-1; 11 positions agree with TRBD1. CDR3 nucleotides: TGCGCCAGCAGCGCCGGGACAGGGGGATATGAGCAGTTCTTC. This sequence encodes CASSAGTGGYEQFF.